This is a list of T cell receptor beta chains from one sample in a study of blood T cell repertoires in COVID-19. The method was immunoSEQ multiplex PCR; TCRdb's version includes in-frame clones alone and lacks a portion of them. The table has about 100,000 clones, less than 95% seen once. Specimen: peripheral blood. These receptors came from a man between 18 and 35 years old with COVID-19, enrolled during active disease. Both conserved end residues are part of each CDR3. The D gene is left open where the match is weak. Expanded clones are given a class, and other clones once, few, many or no size at all.

j_call: TRBJ1-6
d_call: TRBD1
clone_size: once
v_call: TRBV10-3
cdr3_nt: TGTGCCATCTCTAACACCCGGGACAGCCCAAATTCACCCCTCCACTTT
cdr3_aa: CAISNTRDSPNSPLHF

j_call: TRBJ2-7
d_call: TRBD1
clone_size: -
v_call: TRBV24-1
cdr3_nt: TGTGCCACCAGTGGGGGACAGGGATCCTACGAGCAGTACTTC
cdr3_aa: CATSGGQGSYEQYF

j_call: TRBJ2-1
d_call: TRBD2
clone_size: few
v_call: TRBV6-5
cdr3_nt: TGTGCCAGCAGTTACTTGGGCGGGAGATTGGGCAATGAGCAGTTCTTC
cdr3_aa: CASSYLGGRLGNEQFF

j_call: TRBJ2-1
d_call: -
clone_size: -
v_call: TRBV4-1
cdr3_nt: TGCGCCAGCAGCCAACCGTACAATGAGCAGTTCTTC
cdr3_aa: CASSQPYNEQFF

j_call: TRBJ1-2
d_call: -
clone_size: -
v_call: TRBV20-1
cdr3_nt: TGCAGTGCGGGCGGCTACACCTTC
cdr3_aa: CSAGGYTF

j_call: TRBJ2-3
d_call: TRBD2
clone_size: -
v_call: TRBV4-2
cdr3_nt: TGTGCCAGCAGCCAATCGAGACTAGCGGGAAGCACAGATACGCAGTATTTT
cdr3_aa: CASSQSRLAGSTDTQYF

j_call: TRBJ2-1
d_call: TRBD2
clone_size: -
v_call: TRBV4-1
cdr3_nt: TGCGCCAGCAGCCAAGGCGGGAGGGCCTACAATGAGCAGTTCTTC
cdr3_aa: CASSQGGRAYNEQFF

j_call: TRBJ1-6
d_call: -
clone_size: -
v_call: TRBV6-2/TRBV6-3
cdr3_nt: TGTGCCAGCAGTTACGGGGGCGATAATTCACCCCTCCACTTT
cdr3_aa: CASSYGGDNSPLHF

j_call: TRBJ2-3
d_call: -
clone_size: -
v_call: TRBV30
cdr3_nt: TGTGCTCGGAGCGGACGGAGCACAGATACGCAGTATTTT
cdr3_aa: CARSGRSTDTQYF

j_call: TRBJ2-7
d_call: -
clone_size: once
v_call: TRBV11-2
cdr3_nt: TGTGCCAGCAGCTTAATTCGGGAGCAGTACTTC
cdr3_aa: CASSLIREQYF

j_call: TRBJ2-2
d_call: -
clone_size: -
v_call: TRBV5-4
cdr3_nt: TGTGCCAGCAGCTTGGCCTATCTTCAGGGCACCGGGGAGCTGTTTTTT
cdr3_aa: CASSLAYLQGTGELFF

j_call: TRBJ2-7
d_call: TRBD1
clone_size: -
v_call: TRBV7-9
cdr3_nt: TGTGCCAGCAGCCCGGACCCCATTGACAGGGGGGTCTCCTACGAGCAGTACTTC
cdr3_aa: CASSPDPIDRGVSYEQYF

j_call: TRBJ1-5
d_call: -
clone_size: -
v_call: TRBV7-2
cdr3_nt: TGTGCCAGCAGCGCCACAGGATTTAATCAGCCCCAGCATTTT
cdr3_aa: CASSATGFNQPQHF

j_call: TRBJ1-4
d_call: -
clone_size: few
v_call: TRBV4-1
cdr3_nt: TGCGCCAGCAGCATTCGTTTAGTTGAAAAACTGCTTTTT
cdr3_aa: CASSIRLVEKLLF

j_call: TRBJ2-5
d_call: -
clone_size: -
v_call: TRBV19
cdr3_nt: TGTGCCAGTACTACAGGGCCCCTGGCCCAGTACTTC
cdr3_aa: CASTTGPLAQYF

j_call: TRBJ2-7
d_call: TRBD1
clone_size: -
v_call: TRBV20-1
cdr3_nt: TGCAGTGCTAGTGCCGGACAGGGGGCGGTCTACGAGCAGTACTTC
cdr3_aa: CSASAGQGAVYEQYF

j_call: TRBJ2-1
d_call: TRBD1
clone_size: -
v_call: TRBV4-3
cdr3_nt: TGCGCCAGCAGCCAAGATACAGGGGGCGCCTACAATGAGCAGTTCTTC
cdr3_aa: CASSQDTGGAYNEQFF

j_call: TRBJ2-1
d_call: -
clone_size: -
v_call: TRBV27
cdr3_nt: TGTGCCAGCAGTTTCTCCGGGAGCTCCTACAATGAGCAGTTCTTC
cdr3_aa: CASSFSGSSYNEQFF

j_call: TRBJ2-7
d_call: -
clone_size: -
v_call: TRBV21-1
cdr3_nt: TGTGCCAGCAGCGAGGGAAGGGCATCCTACTACGAGCAGTACTTC
cdr3_aa: CASSEGRASYYEQYF

j_call: TRBJ2-7
d_call: -
clone_size: -
v_call: TRBV13
cdr3_nt: TGTGCCAGCAGCCCCGGAAAGGGGCTCGTCTACGAGCAGTACTTC
cdr3_aa: CASSPGKGLVYEQYF

j_call: TRBJ2-1
d_call: TRBD2
clone_size: few
v_call: TRBV28
cdr3_nt: TGTGCCAGCAGCCCGTTTGCGGGAGCGTCCTACAATGAGCAGTTCTTC
cdr3_aa: CASSPFAGASYNEQFF

j_call: TRBJ1-5
d_call: -
clone_size: -
v_call: TRBV7-8
cdr3_nt: TGTGCCAGCAGCTTAGGTAGAAGCAATCAGCCCCAGCATTTT
cdr3_aa: CASSLGRSNQPQHF

j_call: TRBJ1-1
d_call: TRBD1
clone_size: -
v_call: TRBV19
cdr3_nt: TGTGCCAGTAGTGAGGGACAGCGGAACACTGAAGCTTTCTTT
cdr3_aa: CASSEGQRNTEAFF

j_call: TRBJ1-4
d_call: -
clone_size: -
v_call: TRBV28
cdr3_nt: TGTGCCAGCAGTTTATTACAGACTAATGAAAAACTGCTTTTT
cdr3_aa: CASSLLQTNEKLLF

j_call: TRBJ1-6
d_call: -
clone_size: -
v_call: TRBV6-5
cdr3_nt: TGTGCCAGCAGTACCCTGGCAGGGCACAATTCACCCCTCCACTTT
cdr3_aa: CASSTLAGHNSPLHF

j_call: TRBJ1-2
d_call: -
clone_size: -
v_call: TRBV7-9
cdr3_nt: TGTGCCAGCAGCTTAGCGGCCAGGAACTATGGCTACACCTTC
cdr3_aa: CASSLAARNYGYTF

j_call: TRBJ2-1
d_call: -
clone_size: once
v_call: TRBV7-9
cdr3_nt: TGTGCCAGCAGCTTAGGCGACTATTCCTACAATGAGCAGTTCTTC
cdr3_aa: CASSLGDYSYNEQFF

j_call: TRBJ1-5
d_call: TRBD1
clone_size: -
v_call: TRBV28
cdr3_nt: TGTGCCAGCACTCCGACAGGGAGGAGCAATCAGCCCCAGCATTTT
cdr3_aa: CASTPTGRSNQPQHF

j_call: TRBJ2-7
d_call: -
clone_size: -
v_call: TRBV7-2
cdr3_nt: TGTGCCAGCAGCCCGAGGCTCAGGGACGAGCAGTACTTC
cdr3_aa: CASSPRLRDEQYF

j_call: TRBJ2-5
d_call: -
clone_size: -
v_call: TRBV2
cdr3_nt: TGTGCCAGCAGTTACAGGGTTCAAGAGACCCAGTACTTC
cdr3_aa: CASSYRVQETQYF

j_call: TRBJ2-2
d_call: TRBD2
clone_size: -
v_call: TRBV24-1
cdr3_nt: TGTGCCACCAGTGATCGGGGCGGGAGGGCGGACACCGGGGAGCTGTTTTTT
cdr3_aa: CATSDRGGRADTGELFF

j_call: TRBJ2-5
d_call: -
clone_size: -
v_call: TRBV28
cdr3_nt: TGTGCCAGCAGTTCGGCGGATCGGGCCCAGTACTTC
cdr3_aa: CASSSADRAQYF

j_call: TRBJ1-2
d_call: -
clone_size: -
v_call: TRBV13
cdr3_nt: TGTGCCAGCAGCTCGGGCTGGGGGGGCCTGGGCTACACCTTC
cdr3_aa: CASSSGWGGLGYTF

j_call: TRBJ1-5
d_call: -
clone_size: -
v_call: TRBV4-1
cdr3_nt: TGCGCCAGCAGCCGATCTTGGCAGGGGAGCAATCAGCCCCAGCATTTT
cdr3_aa: CASSRSWQGSNQPQHF

j_call: TRBJ2-5
d_call: TRBD2
clone_size: -
v_call: TRBV5-6
cdr3_nt: TGTGCCAGCAGCTTTCCGACTAGCGGCCAAGAGACCCAGTACTTC
cdr3_aa: CASSFPTSGQETQYF

j_call: TRBJ1-4
d_call: -
clone_size: few
v_call: TRBV30
cdr3_nt: -
cdr3_aa: CAWARGTGFEKLLF

j_call: TRBJ1-3
d_call: -
clone_size: -
v_call: TRBV7-6
cdr3_nt: TGTGCCAGCACCCAGGGGAATAGGGTCTCTGGAAACACCATATATTTT
cdr3_aa: CASTQGNRVSGNTIYF

j_call: TRBJ2-6
d_call: -
clone_size: -
v_call: TRBV4-3
cdr3_nt: TGCGCCAGCAGCCAAGATCGCGGGTTGGGGGCCAACGTCCTGACTTTC
cdr3_aa: CASSQDRGLGANVLTF

j_call: TRBJ2-2
d_call: TRBD2
clone_size: -
v_call: TRBV29-1
cdr3_nt: TGCAGCGTTGAAAATAGCGGGACCGGGGAGCTGTTTTTT
cdr3_aa: CSVENSGTGELFF

j_call: TRBJ1-5
d_call: -
clone_size: -
v_call: TRBV7-9
cdr3_nt: TGTGCCAGCAGCTCGAGCAGGACTTCCCAGCCCCAGCATTTT
cdr3_aa: CASSSSRTSQPQHF

j_call: TRBJ1-1
d_call: TRBD1
clone_size: once
v_call: TRBV19
cdr3_nt: TGTGCCAGTCAAGCGAACAGGGGTACTGAAGCTTTCTTT
cdr3_aa: CASQANRGTEAFF

j_call: TRBJ1-3
d_call: TRBD1
clone_size: -
v_call: TRBV5-1
cdr3_nt: TGCGCCAGCACCCGGACAGGGCTCTCTGGAAACACCATATATTTT
cdr3_aa: CASTRTGLSGNTIYF

j_call: TRBJ2-4
d_call: -
clone_size: -
v_call: TRBV9
cdr3_nt: TGTGCCAGCAGCCTCGGGGCAGGGGCAAACATTCAGTACTTC
cdr3_aa: CASSLGAGANIQYF

j_call: TRBJ2-7
d_call: TRBD1
clone_size: -
v_call: TRBV14
cdr3_nt: TGTGCCAGCAGCTTCGGACAGGTCGGCTACGAGCAGTACTTC
cdr3_aa: CASSFGQVGYEQYF

j_call: TRBJ1-5
d_call: -
clone_size: -
v_call: TRBV6-5
cdr3_nt: TGTGCCAGCAGACTTACAGGGTTCGGCAATCAGCCCCAGCATTTT
cdr3_aa: CASRLTGFGNQPQHF

j_call: TRBJ1-6
d_call: TRBD1
clone_size: -
v_call: TRBV19
cdr3_nt: TGTGCCAGTAGAACCGGGACAGGGAGTTCACCCCTCCACTTT
cdr3_aa: CASRTGTGSSPLHF

j_call: TRBJ2-7
d_call: -
clone_size: -
v_call: TRBV7-9
cdr3_nt: TGTGCCAGCAGCTTGGGAACAGGGTGGTACGAGCAGTACTTC
cdr3_aa: CASSLGTGWYEQYF

j_call: TRBJ1-6
d_call: -
clone_size: -
v_call: TRBV9
cdr3_nt: TGTGCCAGCAGCGTCAACCCGGGGAATAATTCACCCCTCCACTTT
cdr3_aa: CASSVNPGNNSPLHF

j_call: TRBJ1-2
d_call: TRBD1
clone_size: -
v_call: TRBV14
cdr3_nt: TGTGCCAGCAGCCAAGCAGGGGGCGGAGGCTACACCTTC
cdr3_aa: CASSQAGGGGYTF